These 16 T cell receptor beta chains were all obtained from the same sample, sequenced in a study of T cell responses to AZD1222 COVID-19 vaccine. Here immunoSEQ multiplex PCR was the method, and the copy in TCRdb shows in-frame clones only, minus some. The sample consists of fewer than 110,000 clones, 91% of them appearing once. Sequences were derived from peripheral blood, sampled on day 0 of AZD1222 vaccination. Receptors originate from an adult in good health.

The count of this clone is one. This chain connects TRBV9 to TRBJ1-1; D gene uncertain. Trimming cost V 0 bases and J 4 bases, with 10 bases left between them. The CDR3 totals 14 residues. CDR1 and CDR2 from the germline V gene are SGDLS and YYNGEE. In nucleotides, the CDR3 is TGTGCCAGCAGCGTAGAGACTGGCGCCACTGAAGCTTTCTTT. It encodes CASSVETGATEAFF.

V and J are TRBV7-9 and TRBJ2-1; 10 bases fit TRBD2. There are 12 residues in the CDR3. The V gene end was trimmed by 5 bases and the J gene end by 9 bases; junction bases not matched to a gene: 1. Germline V CDR1 and CDR2: SEHNR, FQNEAQ (reference sequence). CDR3 in amino acids: CASSKREGEQFF. The DNA of the CDR3 is TGTGCCAGCAGCAAGCGGGAGGGTGAGCAGTTCTTC.

The chain recombines TRBV7-9 with TRBJ2-7; D unresolved. Trimming left V 3 bases short and J 6 bases short, with 9 bases between. Looked up from germline, CDR1 is SEHNR and CDR2 is FQNEAQ (reference sequence). This CDR3 is built from 12 residues. The CDR3 DNA reads as TGTGCCAGCAGCTTCCCAAAAGGCGAGCAGTACTTC. Translation: CASSFPKGEQYF.

The chain couples TRBV7-8 to TRBJ1-2; D not certain. The germline CDR1 and CDR2 sequences are SGHVS and FQNEAQ. The CDR3 covers 14 residues. V lost 2 bases and J lost 2, with 9 bases in between. CDR3 sequence reads: CASSLNPQNYGYTF. In DNA, the CDR3 is TGTGCCAGCAGCTTAAATCCTCAGAACTATGGCTACACCTTC.

The chain couples TRBV25-1 to TRBJ1-2; D might be TRBD1 (5 bases). The germline gives CDR1 MGHDK, CDR2 SYGVNS. The length of the CDR3 is 12 residues. Trimming left V 5 bases short and J 2 bases short, with 6 bases between. The DNA for the CDR3 is TGTGCCAGCAGTCAGGGAAACTATGGCTACACCTTC. Translating it yields CASSQGNYGYTF.

The V call is TRBV7-9, the J call TRBJ1-1; no definite D call. The length of the CDR3 is 12 residues. Deletions cut 4 bases from V and 6 bases from J, with 9 bases between. The germline V gene has CDR1 SEHNR and CDR2 FQNEAQ (reference sequence). This CDR3 reads CASSSTAAEAFF. The CDR3 bases are TGTGCCAGCAGCTCAACCGCTGCTGAAGCTTTCTTT.

In this sample, this clone turned up once. The rearrangement uses TRBV7-2 and TRBJ2-7, with a possible D match to TRBD2 (5 bases). V lost 3 bases and J 1 base, leaving 7 bases between the germline ends. Germline V CDR1 and CDR2: SGHTA, FQGNSA. CDR3 length equals 13 residues. CDR3 DNA: TGTGCCAGCAGCTTGAGGGCGTCCTACGAGCAGTACTTC. Translated: CASSLRASYEQYF.

Here the CDR3 DNA reads TGTGCCAGCAGCCACACCCCCCGGACTAATGAAAAACTGTTTTTT. Its translation: CASSHTPRTNEKLFF. The rearrangement uses TRBV27 and TRBJ1-4; no firm D call. The V gene lost 6 bases and the J gene lost 2 bases, with 13 bases spanning the gap. This CDR3 has 15 amino acids. Germline assignment: CDR1 MNHEY and CDR2 SMNVEV (reference sequence).

V and J are TRBV28 and TRBJ1-2, with D possibly TRBD1 on 5 matching bases. V dropped 6 bases and J dropped 4 bases, with 12 bases sitting between them. This CDR3 comprises 13 residues. The germline gives CDR1 MDHEN, CDR2 SYDVKM. CDR3 sequence reads: CASRNTGPYGYTF. The DNA for the CDR3 is TGTGCCAGCAGAAACACGGGGCCCTATGGCTACACCTTC.

The CDR3 DNA is TGTGCCAGTAGTAAGGCCCAGGATAATCCCGGGGAGCTGTTTTTT. It encodes CASSKAQDNPGELFF. V is TRBV19 and J is TRBJ2-2; D remains unclear. The CDR3 consists of 15 residues. In germline, CDR1 is LNHDA, CDR2 SQIVND (reference sequence). Trimming shortened V by 4 bases and J by 6 bases, and 15 bases separated the two germline ends. The full variable domain, completed using reference TRBV19 and TRBJ2-2, is DGGITQSPKYLFRKEGQNVTLSCEQNLNHDAMYWYRQDPGQGLRLIYYSQIVNDFQKGDIAEGYSVSREKKESFPLTVTSAQKNPTAFYLCASSKAQDNPGELFFGEGSRLTVL.

This chain uses TRBV7-2 with TRBJ2-7, with 8 bases lining up with TRBD2. CDR1 SGHTA and CDR2 FQGNSA come from the germline V gene. Trimming took 5 bases from V and 3 from J; bases not matched to a gene: 3. The CDR3 covers 13 residues. CDR3 sequence reads: CASSQGTSYEQYF. The CDR3 nucleotides are TGTGCCAGCAGCCAGGGGACTAGCTACGAGCAGTACTTC.

This sequence joins TRBV5-6 and TRBJ2-1; 9 nucleotides match TRBD1. Trimming took 4 bases from V and 0 from J; bases not matched to a gene: 2. The CDR3 is made up of 15 amino acids. Germline V gene lookup returns CDR1 SGHDT and CDR2 YYEEEE. The CDR3 DNA sequence: TGTGCCAGCAGCCAGACAGGGGGCTCCTACAATGAGCAGTTCTTC. Its protein is CASSQTGGSYNEQFF.

This clone showed up just once. The V call is TRBV28, the J call TRBJ1-5, with a tentative D call TRBD1 (5 bases). The V gene lost 10 bases and the J gene lost 2 bases, with 12 bases spanning the gap. This CDR3 spans 13 amino acids. Germline-derived CDR1 and CDR2 are MDHEN and SYDVKM. The CDR3 region is CATRWGGNQPQHF. DNA for the CDR3: TGTGCCACAAGGTGGGGGGGCAATCAGCCCCAGCATTTT.

The V call is TRBV5-5, the J call TRBJ1-4; D is uncertain. The CDR3 covers 15 residues. The germline gives CDR1 SGHKS, CDR2 YYEKEE (reference sequence). The V gene lost 2 bases and the J gene lost 4 bases, with 12 bases spanning the gap. The CDR3 reads CASSFGPESNEKLFF. CDR3 DNA: TGTGCCAGCAGCTTCGGACCCGAGAGTAATGAAAAACTGTTTTTT.

The chain carries TRBV7-2 and TRBJ2-7; D perhaps matches TRBD1 (5 bases). Germline values: CDR1 SGHTA, CDR2 FQGNSA. V was shortened by 3 bases and J by 0 bases, with 9 bases between the two germline ends. The CDR3 is made up of 14 amino acids. CDR3 amino acids: CASSLVQGSYEQYF. CDR3 coding DNA: TGTGCCAGCAGCTTGGTGCAGGGCTCCTACGAGCAGTACTTC. Using reference TRBV7-2 and TRBJ2-7 for the parts outside the CDR3, the full variable domain is GAGVSQSPSNKVTEKGKDVELRCDPISGHTALYWYRQSLGQGLEFLIYFQGNSAPDKSGLPSDRFSAERTGGSVSTLTIQRTQQEDSAVYLCASSLVQGSYEQYFGPGTRLTVT.

The chain carries TRBV19 and TRBJ1-5; a weak D match, TRBD1 (5 bases). Germline CDR1 reads LNHDA; CDR2 reads SQIVND (reference sequence). V gave up 10 bases and J gave up 2 bases, with 12 bases separating them. The CDR3 runs 13 residues. DNA of the CDR3: TGTGCCACCAGGAGGGGACGCAATCAGCCCCAGCATTTT. The encoded protein is CATRRGRNQPQHF. Using reference TRBV19 and TRBJ1-5 for the parts outside the CDR3, the full variable domain is DGGITQSPKYLFRKEGQNVTLSCEQNLNHDAMYWYRQDPGQGLRLIYYSQIVNDFQKGDIAEGYSVSREKKESFPLTVTSAQKNPTAFYLCATRRGRNQPQHFGDGTRLSIL.